Sequencing of this T cell receptor beta chain was carried out in a study of cytomegalovirus exposure and HLA in healthy donors. Study results and caveats: Trimming of TCR beta V- and J-genes showed a link, identified in a later analysis, to a missense DCLRE1C variant. High specificity and sensitivity for cytomegalovirus status were reported for the classifier. It emerged from a later analysis that several of the most significant clusters appeared to be linked to common viral pathogens.

As for this clone: Antigen unknown.

Germline V gene data show CDR1 as LNHDA and CDR2 as SQIVND (reference sequence). Trimming took 7 bases from V and 10 from J, leaving 22 bases between them. The CDR3 runs to 14 residues. The PCR contained 60 Vbeta and 13 Jbeta primers. TCRdb's copy holds only in-frame clones and misses some; the assay was immunoSEQ multiplex PCR. The sample includes about 170,000 clones, 80% to 90% of them seen just once. The clonotype was recovered from a male donor in good health and CMV-seronegative. Sequencing was done on a sample of PBMCs. The rearrangement joins TRBV19 to TRBJ2-5; possible D gene TRBD2, 6 bases. This CDR3 is CASNRGTAEGGQYF. The CDR3, as DNA: TGTGCCAGTAACCGCGGGACGGCGGAAGGTGGCCAGTACTTC.